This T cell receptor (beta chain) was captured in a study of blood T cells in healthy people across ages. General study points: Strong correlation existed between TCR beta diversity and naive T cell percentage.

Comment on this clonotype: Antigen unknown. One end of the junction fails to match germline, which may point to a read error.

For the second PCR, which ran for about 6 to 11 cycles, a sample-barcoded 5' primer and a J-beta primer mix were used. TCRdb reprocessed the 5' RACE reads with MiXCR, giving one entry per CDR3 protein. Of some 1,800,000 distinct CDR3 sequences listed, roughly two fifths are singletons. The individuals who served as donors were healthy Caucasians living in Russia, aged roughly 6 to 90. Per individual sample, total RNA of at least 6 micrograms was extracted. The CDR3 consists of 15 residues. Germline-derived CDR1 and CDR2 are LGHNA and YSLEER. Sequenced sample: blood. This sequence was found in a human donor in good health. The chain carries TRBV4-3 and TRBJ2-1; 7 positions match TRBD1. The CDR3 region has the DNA TGCACCAGCAGCCAAGAAGTAGGGGGCCGCAATGAGCAGTTCTTC. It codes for CTSSQEVGGRNEQFF.